These 12 T cell receptor beta chains originate from one sample sequenced in a study of regulatory T cells in long-lasting Graves disease. As to time point: newly diagnosed GD, antithyroid drugs for less than 3 months. Scientists built the TCR library using RNA that was extracted from PBMCs. To make TCR beta libraries, researchers used iRepertoire HTBI primers and Arm-PCR of CDR3 regions. TCRdb recomputed calls from the multiplex PCR reads with MiXCR, one row per CDR3 protein. Of approximately 540,000 distinct CDR3 sequences listed, more than 10% are singletons. This sample also appeared in a second study, on T cells in Graves' hyperthyroidism and ophthalmopathy.

The input for sequencing was peripheral blood mononuclear cells (PBMCs), taken at new diagnosis, from a patient treated with antithyroid drugs. The receptors were sampled from a woman aged 25 to 45 with Graves disease.

In this sample, this clonotype turned up a few times. V is TRBV20-1 and J is TRBJ2-3, with a weak D call TRBD1 (5 bases). The germline gives CDR1 DFQATT, CDR2 SNEGSKA (reference sequence). The CDR3 has 16 residues. The V gene lost 3 bases and the J gene lost 5 bases, with 21 bases spanning the gap. The CDR3 here is CSASDPSRGRGDTQYF. In DNA form, the CDR3 reads TGCAGTGCTAGTGACCCCTCCCGCGGAAGGGGAGATACGCAGTATTTT.

A few counts support this clonotype. The chain uses TRBV19 and TRBJ1-1; 7 nucleotides match TRBD1. Germline lookup yields CDR1 LNHDA and CDR2 SQIVND (reference sequence). V was pared by 7 bases and J by 4 bases, with 6 bases of the junction left unmatched. This CDR3 spans 13 amino acids. The CDR3 bases are TGTGCCAGTACCGTCTCAGGGGGCACTGAAGCTTTCTTT. Translating gives CASTVSGGTEAFF.

The rearrangement uses TRBV6-5 and TRBJ1-1, with TRBD1 matching over 7 bases. The CDR3 is 15 amino acids. J was trimmed by 1 base and V by 4 bases; bases with no gene match: 6. CDR1 is MNHEY and CDR2 is SVGAGI in the germline V gene. CDR3 residues: CASSSNRGANTEAFF. Here the CDR3 DNA reads TGTGCCAGCAGTTCAAACAGGGGAGCGAACACTGAAGCTTTCTTT.

This clonotype was detected many times. The rearrangement joins TRBV24-1 to TRBJ2-3; 10 bases map to TRBD2. V lost 5 bases, J lost 6 bases, and 10 bases stayed unmatched. The CDR3 spans 16 residues. Germline-derived CDR1 and CDR2 are KGHDR and SFDVKD. The CDR3 sequence: CATSAPSSGRLDTQYF. For the CDR3, the DNA is TGTGCCACCAGTGCCCCTTCTAGCGGGAGACTTGATACGCAGTATTTT.

This clonotype was picked up many times. J is TRBJ1-3 and V is TRBV2, with 7 nucleotides matching TRBD1. CDR1 SNHLY and CDR2 FYNNEI come from the germline V gene. The CDR3 extends over 16 amino acids. The V gene end was trimmed by 4 bases and the J gene end by 0 bases; junction bases not matched to a gene: 6. Written as DNA, the CDR3 is TGTGCCAGCAGTGTAGACAGGGCGTACTCTGGAAACACCATATATTTT. Translating gives CASSVDRAYSGNTIYF.

The sample holds a few counts of this clonotype. This chain links TRBV6-1 with TRBJ2-2; the D gene is possibly TRBD2 (6 bases). V was trimmed by 5 bases and J by 4 bases, leaving 11 bases between them. CDR3 length equals 14 residues. Germline CDR1 reads MNHNS; CDR2 reads SASEGT. CDR3 nucleotide sequence: TGTGCCAGCAGTCATAAGCGGGTCACCGGGGAGCTGTTTTTT. It is translated as CASSHKRVTGELFF.

This clonotype came up many times. The V and J genes are TRBV27 and TRBJ2-7, with 7 positions matching TRBD2. V lost 2 bases, J lost 6 bases, and 7 bases stayed unmatched. CDR1 is MNHEY and CDR2 is SMNVEV in the germline V gene (reference sequence). The CDR3 consists of 14 residues. The CDR3 reads CASSLVAGEGEQYF. The CDR3 DNA sequence: TGTGCCAGCAGTTTAGTGGCGGGAGAGGGCGAGCAGTACTTC.

This clonotype was observed at least ten times. V and J are TRBV19 and TRBJ1-5; 10 bases line up with TRBD1. The germline gives CDR1 LNHDA, CDR2 SQIVND (reference sequence). This CDR3 spans 16 amino acids. Germline trimming cut 5 bases from V and 5 bases from J; bases unmatched to any gene: 9. In DNA, the CDR3 is TGTGCCAGTAGTTCCCTGGGACAGGGGTACGATCAGCCCCAGCATTTT. Amino acids: CASSSLGQGYDQPQHF.

This clonotype occurred many times. The rearrangement links TRBV6-1 to TRBJ1-5; D is uncertain. Looked up from germline, CDR1 is MNHNS and CDR2 is SASEGT. Trimming cost V 6 bases and J 3 bases, with 18 bases left between them. The length of the CDR3 is 16 residues. The CDR3 nucleotides are TGTGCCAGCAGGACGGTGGGCAAAAGGGTCAATCAGCCCCAGCATTTT. Its translation is CASRTVGKRVNQPQHF.

There are many counts of this clonotype. DNA for the CDR3: TGCAGTGCTCCGGTCCGTCTAGCGGGATTCACAGATACGCAGTATTTT. Protein sequence: CSAPVRLAGFTDTQYF. The V call is TRBV20-1, the J call TRBJ2-3, with TRBD2 identical over 9 bases. The CDR3 runs 16 residues. The germline CDR1 and CDR2 sequences are DFQATT and SNEGSKA (reference sequence). V lost 5 bases, J lost 2 bases, and 11 bases stayed unmatched.

The chain couples TRBV19 to TRBJ1-1; the D is unclear. Germline CDR1 and CDR2: LNHDA and SQIVND (reference sequence). The length of the CDR3 is 12 residues. V shed 1 base and J shed 11 bases, with 11 bases lying between them. CDR3 DNA sequence: TGTGCCAGTAGTATAGCGACAAACGAGGCTTTCTTT. Protein product: CASSIATNEAFF.

J is TRBJ1-1 and V is TRBV18, with D possibly being TRBD1 (6 bases). V lost 3 bases and J 8 bases, leaving 10 bases between the germline ends. The CDR3 is made up of 12 amino acids. Germline-derived CDR1 and CDR2 are KGHSH and LQKENI. DNA of the CDR3: TGTGCCAGCTCACCGCTACAGGGAGAAGCTTTCTTT. This sequence encodes CASSPLQGEAFF.